The clone carrying this T cell receptor (beta chain) was found many times. Its specificity is unknown. The record originates from a study of T cell repertoires in cytomegalovirus infection. As for the study in general: Based on public TCR beta signatures, there were indications of CMV infection and of a matching HLA type.

The study's findings and limits: The ex vivo response was dominated by HLA-C-restricted CMV-specific TCR beta clonotypes.

TCRdb reprocessed the reads with MiXCR, giving one entry per CDR3 protein. The sample contains roughly 90,000 distinct CDR3 sequences, under 30% of which appear only once. From germline, CDR1 is MNHNY and CDR2 SVGAGI (reference sequence). V lost 4 bases and J 7 bases, leaving 16 bases between the germline ends. The CDR3 extends over 14 amino acids. This material consisted of CD8+ T cells from cultured PBMCs, taken from culture after CMV antigen stimulation. This chain uses TRBV6-6 with TRBJ1-1; D call uncertain. The source is a human donor in good health (CMV status not recorded). Some clones in this sample may be carry-over from other donors' samples. CDR3 nucleotides: TGTGCCAGCAGTTCTCCCCTCCTTTTGGGTGAAGCTTTCTTT. It encodes CASSSPLLLGEAFF.